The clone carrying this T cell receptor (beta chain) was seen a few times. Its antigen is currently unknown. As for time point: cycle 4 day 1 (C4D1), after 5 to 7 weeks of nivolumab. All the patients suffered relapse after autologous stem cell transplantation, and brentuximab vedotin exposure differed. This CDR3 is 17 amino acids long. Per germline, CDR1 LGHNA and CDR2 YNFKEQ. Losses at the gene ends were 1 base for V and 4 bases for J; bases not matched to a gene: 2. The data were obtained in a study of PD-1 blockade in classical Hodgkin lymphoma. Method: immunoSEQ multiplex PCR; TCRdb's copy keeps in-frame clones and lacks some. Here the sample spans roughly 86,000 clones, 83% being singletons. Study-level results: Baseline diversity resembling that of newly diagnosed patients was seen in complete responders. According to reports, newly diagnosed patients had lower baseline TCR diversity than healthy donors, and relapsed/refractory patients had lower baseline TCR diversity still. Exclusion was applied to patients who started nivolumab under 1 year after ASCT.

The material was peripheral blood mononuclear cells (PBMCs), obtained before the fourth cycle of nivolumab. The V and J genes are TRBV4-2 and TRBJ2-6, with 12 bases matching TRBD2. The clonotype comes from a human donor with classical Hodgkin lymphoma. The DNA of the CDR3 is TGTGCCAGCAGCCAAGGGACTAGCGGGACCGGGGCCAACGTCCTGACTTTC. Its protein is CASSQGTSGTGANVLTF.